This T cell receptor (beta chain) was identified during a study of shared clonotypes between healthy human individuals. Study summary: Donors had three CD4 naive, three CD4 memory, two CD8 naive and one CD8 memory plate apiece. Study results and limitations: The study generally estimated greater richness for naive than memory subsets. Approximately 5% of naive CD4 clonotypes were shared across four donors. Lower generation probabilities were found for non-shared clonotypes than for those shared by all four donors.

Comment on this clone: Its target is unknown.

Sequencing was performed with immunoSEQ multiplex PCR; in TCRdb, only in-frame clones are kept and a portion is missing. The sample consists of some 1,100,000 clones, about 84% of them appearing once. Germline CDR1 reads SGHAT; CDR2 reads FQNNGV. After removal of 1 base from V and 12 bases from J, the junction contained 12 bases not matched to a gene. The CDR3 totals 15 residues. The sequencing input was memory CD4+ T cells from PBMCs. Subset in this sample: CD45RA-negative fraction. The chain carries TRBV11-2 and TRBJ1-1; 9 nucleotides match TRBD1. The clonotype originates from a man younger than 35 in good health. Some clones in this sample may be carry-over from other donors' samples. This CDR3 reads CASSLGGLGQGGSFF. The CDR3 nucleotides read TGTGCCAGCAGCTTAGGGGGTCTGGGACAGGGAGGATCTTTCTTT.